The T cell receptor beta chain under discussion was sequenced for a study of identical twins. Germline V gives CDR1 SGHVS, CDR2 FQNEAQ. The CDR3 length is 15 residues. V was shortened by 8 bases and J by 2 bases, with 17 bases between the two germline ends. The sample holds many counts of this clonotype. Its antigen is as yet unknown. Using its own MiXCR run on the 5' RACE reads, TCRdb lists one record per CDR3 protein. The data show approximately 620,000 distinct CDR3 sequences, approximately 9% seen once. Whole-study findings and limits: Weaker excess twin sharing was observed in beta out-of-frame sequences. One should note that invariant MAIT and iNKT cells could partly confound zero-insertion analyses. Conclusions rested on cross-sectional statistics rather than following the same donors.

The same sample was also used in a study of yellow fever vaccine responses in identical twins.

The source of this sequence is a woman between 18 and 30 years old in good health. The chain couples TRBV7-8 to TRBJ2-3; perhaps TRBD1 as D (7 bases). The sequenced sample consisted of PBMCs. This CDR3 is CASDRAAGPTDTQYF. As DNA, the CDR3 is TGTGCCAGCGACAGGGCCGCGGGGCCCACAGATACGCAGTATTTT.